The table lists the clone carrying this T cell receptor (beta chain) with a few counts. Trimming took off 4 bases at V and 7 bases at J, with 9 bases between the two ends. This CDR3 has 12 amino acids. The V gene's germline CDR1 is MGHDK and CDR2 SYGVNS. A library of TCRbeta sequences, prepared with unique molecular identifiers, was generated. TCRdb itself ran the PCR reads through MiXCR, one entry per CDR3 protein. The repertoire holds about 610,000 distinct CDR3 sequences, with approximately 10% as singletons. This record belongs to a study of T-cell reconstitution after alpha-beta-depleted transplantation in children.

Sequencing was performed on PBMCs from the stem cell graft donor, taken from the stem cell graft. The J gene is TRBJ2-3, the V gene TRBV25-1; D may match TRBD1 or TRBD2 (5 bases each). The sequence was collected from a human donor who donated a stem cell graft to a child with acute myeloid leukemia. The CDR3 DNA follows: TGTGCCAGCAGTGGGGACGGATATACGCAGTATTTT. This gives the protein CASSGDGYTQYF. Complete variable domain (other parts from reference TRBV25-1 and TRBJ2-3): EADIYQTPRYLVIGTGKKITLECSQTMGHDKMYWYQQDPGMELHLIHYSYGVNSTEKGDLSSESTVSRIRTEHFPLTLESARPSHTSQYLCASSGDGYTQYFGPGTRLTVL.